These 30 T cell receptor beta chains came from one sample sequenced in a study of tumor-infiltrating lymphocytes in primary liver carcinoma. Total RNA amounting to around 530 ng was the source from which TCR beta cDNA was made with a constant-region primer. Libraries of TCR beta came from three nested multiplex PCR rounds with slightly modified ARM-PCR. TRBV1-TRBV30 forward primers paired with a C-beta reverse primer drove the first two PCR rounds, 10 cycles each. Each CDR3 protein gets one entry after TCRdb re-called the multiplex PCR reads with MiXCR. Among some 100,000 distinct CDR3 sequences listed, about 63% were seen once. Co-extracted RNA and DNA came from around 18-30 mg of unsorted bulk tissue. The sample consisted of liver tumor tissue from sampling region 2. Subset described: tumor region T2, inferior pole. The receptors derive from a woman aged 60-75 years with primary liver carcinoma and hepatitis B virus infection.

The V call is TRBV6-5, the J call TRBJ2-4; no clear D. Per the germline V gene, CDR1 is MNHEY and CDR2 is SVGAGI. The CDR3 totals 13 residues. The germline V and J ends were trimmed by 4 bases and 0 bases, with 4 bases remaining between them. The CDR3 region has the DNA TGTGCCAGCAGTTCGCTAGCCAAAAACATTCAGTACTTC. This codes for CASSSLAKNIQYF.

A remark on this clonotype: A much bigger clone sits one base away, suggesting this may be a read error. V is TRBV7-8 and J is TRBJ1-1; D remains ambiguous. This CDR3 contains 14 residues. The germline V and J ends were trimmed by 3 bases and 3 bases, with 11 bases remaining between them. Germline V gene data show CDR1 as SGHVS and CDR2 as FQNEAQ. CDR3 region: CASSLTGMDTEAFF. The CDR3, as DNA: TGTGCCAGCAGCTTGACCGGCATGGACACTGAAGCTTTCTTT.

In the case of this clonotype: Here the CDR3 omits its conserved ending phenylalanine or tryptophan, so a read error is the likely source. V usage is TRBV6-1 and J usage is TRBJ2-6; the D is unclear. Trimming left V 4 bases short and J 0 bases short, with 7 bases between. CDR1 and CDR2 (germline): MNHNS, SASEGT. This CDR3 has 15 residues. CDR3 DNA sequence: TGTGCCAGCAGTGCAGGCTTCTCTGGGGCCAACGTCCTGACTTTA. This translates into CASSAGFSGANVLTL.

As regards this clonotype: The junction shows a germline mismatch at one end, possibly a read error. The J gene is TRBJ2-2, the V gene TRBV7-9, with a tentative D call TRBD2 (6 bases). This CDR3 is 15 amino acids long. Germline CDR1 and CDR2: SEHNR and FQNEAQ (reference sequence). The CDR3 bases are TGTGCCATCAGCTTATACGCGGGAAGCACCGAGGAGCTGTTTTTT. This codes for CAISLYAGSTEELFF.

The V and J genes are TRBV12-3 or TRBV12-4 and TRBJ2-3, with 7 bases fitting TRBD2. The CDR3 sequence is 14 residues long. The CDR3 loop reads CISAGGDHTDTQYF. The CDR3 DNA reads TGTATCAGCGCTGGGGGGGACCACACAGATACGCAGTATTTT.

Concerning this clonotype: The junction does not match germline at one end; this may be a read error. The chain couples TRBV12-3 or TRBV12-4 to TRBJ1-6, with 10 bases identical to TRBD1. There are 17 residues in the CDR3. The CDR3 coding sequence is TGTGCCAGCAGTTTATCGGGGGAGACAGGGGGCTATTCACCCCTCCAATTT. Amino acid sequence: CASSLSGETGGYSPLQF.

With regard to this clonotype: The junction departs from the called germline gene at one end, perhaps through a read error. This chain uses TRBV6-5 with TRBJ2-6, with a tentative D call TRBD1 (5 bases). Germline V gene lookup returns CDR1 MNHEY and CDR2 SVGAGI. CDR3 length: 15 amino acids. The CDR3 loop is CASSYRCSGANILTF. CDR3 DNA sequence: TGTGCCAGCAGTTACAGGTGCTCTGGGGCCAACATCCTGACTTTC.

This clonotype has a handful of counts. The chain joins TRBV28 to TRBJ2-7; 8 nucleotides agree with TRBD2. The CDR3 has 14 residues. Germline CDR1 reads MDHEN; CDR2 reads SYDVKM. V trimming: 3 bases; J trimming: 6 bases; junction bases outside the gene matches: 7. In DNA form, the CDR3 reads TGTGCCAGCAGTTTCCCGGCGGCGGGAGGCGAGCAGTACTTC. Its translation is CASSFPAAGGEQYF.

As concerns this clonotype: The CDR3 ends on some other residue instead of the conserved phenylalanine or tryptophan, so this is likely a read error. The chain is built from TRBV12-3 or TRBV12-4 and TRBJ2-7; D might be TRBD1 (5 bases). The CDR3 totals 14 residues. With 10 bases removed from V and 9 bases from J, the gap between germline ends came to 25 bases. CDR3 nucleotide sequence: TGTGCCAACAGCTTAAGTAAGACAGCAAGCGTGCAGTACTCC. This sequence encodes CANSLSKTASVQYS.

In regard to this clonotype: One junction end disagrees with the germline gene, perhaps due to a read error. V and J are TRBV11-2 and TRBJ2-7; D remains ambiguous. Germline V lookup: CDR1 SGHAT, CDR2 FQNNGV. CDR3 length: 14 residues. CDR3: CVSSLVVRTYEQYF. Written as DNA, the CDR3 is TGTGTCAGCAGCTTAGTAGTGAGGACCTACGAGCAGTACTTC.

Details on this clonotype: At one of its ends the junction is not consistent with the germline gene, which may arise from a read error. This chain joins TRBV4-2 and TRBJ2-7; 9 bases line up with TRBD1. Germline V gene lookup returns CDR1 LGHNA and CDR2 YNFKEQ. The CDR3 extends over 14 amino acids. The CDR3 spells CTSSQGQGDCEQYF. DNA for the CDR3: TGTACCAGCAGTCAGGGACAGGGAGACTGCGAGCAGTACTTC.

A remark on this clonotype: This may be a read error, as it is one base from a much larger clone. The CDR3 spells CACSPRNEKFF. CDR3 DNA: TGTGCCTGTTCCCCGAGGAATGAGAAGTTCTTC. The V and J genes are TRBV30 and TRBJ2-1; D ambiguous. The CDR3 runs to 11 residues. Looked up from germline, CDR1 is GTSNPN and CDR2 is SVGIG (reference sequence).

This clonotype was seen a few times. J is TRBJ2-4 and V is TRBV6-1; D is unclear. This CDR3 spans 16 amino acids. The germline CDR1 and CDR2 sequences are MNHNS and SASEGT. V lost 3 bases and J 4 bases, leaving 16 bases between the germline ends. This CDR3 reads CASSDRAGRGKNIQYF. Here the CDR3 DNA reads TGTGCCAGCAGTGATAGGGCTGGGCGTGGGAAAAACATTCAGTACTTC.

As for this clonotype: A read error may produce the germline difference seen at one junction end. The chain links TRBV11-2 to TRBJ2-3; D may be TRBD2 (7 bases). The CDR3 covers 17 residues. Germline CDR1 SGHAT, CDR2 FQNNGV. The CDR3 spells CANSLGGLTYTSYTQYF. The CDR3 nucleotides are TGTGCCAACAGCTTAGGGGGACTAACATACACGTCATATACGCAGTATTTT.

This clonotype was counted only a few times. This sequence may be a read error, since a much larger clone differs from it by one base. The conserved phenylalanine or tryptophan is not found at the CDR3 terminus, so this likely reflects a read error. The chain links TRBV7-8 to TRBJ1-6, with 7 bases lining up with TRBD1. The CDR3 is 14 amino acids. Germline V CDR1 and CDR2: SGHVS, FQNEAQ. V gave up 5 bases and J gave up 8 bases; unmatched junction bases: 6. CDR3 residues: CASSLRTGDSPLHI. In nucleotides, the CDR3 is TGTGCCAGCAGCCTACGGACAGGAGATTCACCCCTCCACATT.

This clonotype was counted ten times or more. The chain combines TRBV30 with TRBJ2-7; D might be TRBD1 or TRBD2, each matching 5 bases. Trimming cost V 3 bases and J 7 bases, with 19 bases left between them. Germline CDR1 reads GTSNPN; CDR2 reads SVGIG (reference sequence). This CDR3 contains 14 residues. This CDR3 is CAWRTGTSKREQYF. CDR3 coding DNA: TGTGCCTGGAGGACCGGGACCTCCAAGAGGGAGCAGTACTTC. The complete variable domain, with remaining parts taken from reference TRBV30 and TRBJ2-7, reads SQTIHQWPATLVQPVGSPLSLECTVEGTSNPNLYWYRQAAGRGLQLLFYSVGIGQISSEVPQNLSASRPQDRQFILSSKKLLLSDSGFYLCAWRTGTSKREQYFGPGTRLTVT.

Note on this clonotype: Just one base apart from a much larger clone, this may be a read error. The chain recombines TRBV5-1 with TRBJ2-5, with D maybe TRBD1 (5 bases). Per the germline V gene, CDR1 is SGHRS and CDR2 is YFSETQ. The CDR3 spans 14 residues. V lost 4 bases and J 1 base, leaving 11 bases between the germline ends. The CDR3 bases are TGCGCCAGCAGCCGGTTCGACAGCCAAGAGACCCAGTACTTC. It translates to CASSRFDSQETQYF.

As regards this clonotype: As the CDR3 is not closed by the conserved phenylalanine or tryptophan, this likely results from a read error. CDR3 nucleotide sequence: TGTGCCAGCAGACCTACAGGGATTCGGCGCTACGAGCAGTACTCC. Protein sequence: CASRPTGIRRYEQYS. The chain carries TRBV28 and TRBJ2-7; D is perhaps TRBD1 (6 bases). CDR1 and CDR2 from the germline V gene are MDHEN and SYDVKM. V lost 6 bases to trimming and J lost 3 bases, with 18 bases between them. The CDR3 is 15 residues long.

CDR3 coding DNA: TGTGTCAGAAGCGCCCAGGGTACTGGAAACACCATATATTTT. This translates into CVRSAQGTGNTIYF. The V and J genes are TRBV7-8 and TRBJ1-3; a possible D gene is TRBD1 (5 bases). The CDR3 runs to 14 residues. Germline V gives CDR1 SGHVS, CDR2 FQNEAQ.

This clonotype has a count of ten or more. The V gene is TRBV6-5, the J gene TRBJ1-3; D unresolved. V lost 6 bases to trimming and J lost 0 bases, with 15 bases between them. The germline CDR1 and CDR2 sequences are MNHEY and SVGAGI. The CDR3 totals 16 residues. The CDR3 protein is CASSRLEALSGNTIYF. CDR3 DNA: TGTGCCAGCAGCCGGTTGGAAGCCCTCTCTGGAAACACCATATATTTT.

The CDR3 protein is CASSVGNHGVEQFF. DNA of the CDR3: TGTGCCAGCAGCGTAGGTAACCATGGAGTGGAGCAGTTCTTC. The chain employs TRBV11-3 and TRBJ2-1, with D hard to call. CDR3 length: 14 amino acids. The V end lost 5 bases, the J end lost 10 bases, and 18 bases lay between the germline ends. Germline CDR1 SGHNT, CDR2 YENEEA.

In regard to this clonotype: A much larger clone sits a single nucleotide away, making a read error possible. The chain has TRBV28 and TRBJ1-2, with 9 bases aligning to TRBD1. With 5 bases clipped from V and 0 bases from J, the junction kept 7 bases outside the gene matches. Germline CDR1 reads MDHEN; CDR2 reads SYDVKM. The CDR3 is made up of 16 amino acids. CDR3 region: CASSKTGTGSNYGYTF. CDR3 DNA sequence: TGTGCCAGCAGTAAGACCGGGACAGGGTCTAACTATGGCTACACCTTC.

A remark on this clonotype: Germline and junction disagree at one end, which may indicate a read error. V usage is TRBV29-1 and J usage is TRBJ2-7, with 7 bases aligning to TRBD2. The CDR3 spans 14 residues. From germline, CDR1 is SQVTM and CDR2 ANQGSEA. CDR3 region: CRVSGGRGSYKQYF. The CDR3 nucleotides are TGCAGAGTTTCCGGCGGGAGAGGCTCCTACAAGCAGTACTTC.

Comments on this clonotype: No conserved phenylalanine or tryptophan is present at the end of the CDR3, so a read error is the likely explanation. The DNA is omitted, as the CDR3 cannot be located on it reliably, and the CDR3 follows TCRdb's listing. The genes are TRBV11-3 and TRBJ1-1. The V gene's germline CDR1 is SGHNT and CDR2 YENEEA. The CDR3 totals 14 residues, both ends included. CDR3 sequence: CASSRDGLNTEALS.

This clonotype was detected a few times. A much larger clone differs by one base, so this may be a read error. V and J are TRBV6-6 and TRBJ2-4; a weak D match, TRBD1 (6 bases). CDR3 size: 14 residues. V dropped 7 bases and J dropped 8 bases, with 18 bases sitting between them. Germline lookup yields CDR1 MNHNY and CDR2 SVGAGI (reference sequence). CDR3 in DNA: TGTGCCAGCAATAACACCGGGACATCGGACATTCAGTACTTC. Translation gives CASNNTGTSDIQYF.

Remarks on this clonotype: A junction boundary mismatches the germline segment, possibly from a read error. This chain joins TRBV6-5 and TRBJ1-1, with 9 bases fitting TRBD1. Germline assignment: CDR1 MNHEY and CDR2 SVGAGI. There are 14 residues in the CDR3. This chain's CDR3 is CANSYGTGNTDAFF. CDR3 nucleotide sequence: TGTGCCAACAGTTACGGGACAGGGAACACTGATGCTTTCTTT.

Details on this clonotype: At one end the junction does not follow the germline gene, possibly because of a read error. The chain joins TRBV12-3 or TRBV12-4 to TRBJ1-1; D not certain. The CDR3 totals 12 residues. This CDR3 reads CASSAQYIETFF. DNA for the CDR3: TGTGCCAGCAGTGCGCAGTACATTGAAACTTTCTTT.

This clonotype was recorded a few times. CDR3 in amino acids: CASQREGQGNQPQHF. CDR3 sequence (DNA): TGTGCTAGCCAGAGGGAGGGACAGGGCAATCAGCCCCAGCATTTT. The chain couples TRBV2 to TRBJ1-5; TRBD1 matches at 8 bases. The CDR3 sequence is 15 residues long. From germline, CDR1 is SNHLY and CDR2 FYNNEI.

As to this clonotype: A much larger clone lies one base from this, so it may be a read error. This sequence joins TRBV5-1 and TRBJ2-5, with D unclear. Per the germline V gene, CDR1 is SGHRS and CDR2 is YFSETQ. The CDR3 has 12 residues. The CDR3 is CSSSDNLETQYF. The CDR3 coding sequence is TGCTCCAGCAGCGACAATCTTGAGACCCAGTACTTC.

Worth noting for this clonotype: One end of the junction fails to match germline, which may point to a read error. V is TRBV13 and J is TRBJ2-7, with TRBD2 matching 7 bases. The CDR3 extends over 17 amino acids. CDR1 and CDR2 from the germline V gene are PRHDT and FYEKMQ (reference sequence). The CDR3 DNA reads TGTGACAGCAGCCCCACCTCGATTACTAACGGGAGGTACGAGCAGTACTTC. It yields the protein CDSSPTSITNGRYEQYF.